The TCR beta chain described here comes from a study of cytomegalovirus exposure and HLA in healthy donors. Notes on the study in general: Later analysis showed TCR association rates varying by HLA locus, highest for DRB1 and lowest for HLA-C.

Of note for this clone: Its specificity is not known.

The PCR had 60 Vbeta and 13 Jbeta primers. This table comes from immunoSEQ multiplex PCR, and its TCRdb copy is limited to in-frame clones, with some not included. The repertoire consists of 75,000 to 95,000 clones, with around 69% occurring once and the leading ten covering about 3.9%. V lost 8 bases to trimming and J lost 2 bases, with 11 bases between them. Germline values: CDR1 SNHLY, CDR2 FYNNEI. The CDR3 is 13 residues long. This sequence joins TRBV2 and TRBJ2-3; D is undetermined. The specimen sequenced was PBMCs. This sequence originates from a man under 40 in good health and CMV-seronegative. CDR3: CASVRQDTDTQYF. The CDR3 DNA reads as TGTGCCAGCGTCCGACAAGACACAGATACGCAGTATTTT.